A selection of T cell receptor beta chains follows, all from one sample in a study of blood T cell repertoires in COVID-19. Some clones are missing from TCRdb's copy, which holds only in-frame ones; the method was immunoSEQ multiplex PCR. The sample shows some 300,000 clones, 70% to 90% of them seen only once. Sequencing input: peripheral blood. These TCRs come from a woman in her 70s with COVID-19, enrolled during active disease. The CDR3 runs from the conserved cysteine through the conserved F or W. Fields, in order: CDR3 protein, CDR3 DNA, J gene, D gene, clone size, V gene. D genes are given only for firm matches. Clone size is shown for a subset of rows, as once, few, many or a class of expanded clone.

CASSPEDRGNQPQHF | TGTGCCAGCAGTCCAGAGGACAGGGGCAATCAGCCCCAGCATTTT | TRBJ1-5 | TRBD1 | - | TRBV2
CASRRPGYEQYF | TGTGCCAGCAGAAGACCGGGATACGAGCAGTACTTC | TRBJ2-7 | - | - | TRBV11-2
CASSSPWTGGRAFF | TGTGCCAGCAGTTCCCCATGGACAGGGGGACGGGCTTTCTTT | TRBJ1-1 | TRBD1 | - | TRBV27
CASSLGPLGGDEQFF | TGTGCCAGCAGCTTAGGGCCTCTAGGGGGCGATGAGCAGTTCTTC | TRBJ2-1 | TRBD1 | once | TRBV13
CASSPVEGLPYEQYF | TGTGCCAGCAGCCCCGTCGAGGGTCTTCCCTACGAGCAGTACTTC | TRBJ2-7 | - | - | TRBV7-2
CASGLAGDLGNQPQHF | TGTGCTAGTGGTCTAGCAGGGGATCTGGGCAATCAGCCCCAGCATTTT | TRBJ1-5 | - | few | TRBV12-5
CASRQGDSYEQYF | TGTGCCAGCAGACAGGGGGACTCCTACGAGCAGTACTTC | TRBJ2-7 | TRBD1 | - | TRBV6-6
CASSVEGVLPEKLFF | TGTGCCAGCAGCGTAGAGGGGGTGCTACCTGAAAAACTGTTTTTT | TRBJ1-4 | - | - | TRBV9
CASRLQGRNTIYF | TGTGCCAGCAGACTCCAGGGGAGAAACACCATATATTTT | TRBJ1-3 | - | few | TRBV6-6
CASTSWRETEQYF | TGTGCCAGCACCTCCTGGAGGGAAACCGAGCAGTACTTC | TRBJ2-7 | - | - | TRBV2
CASSTHRAGTSYEQYF | TGTGCCAGCAGCACCCACCGGGCGGGGACCTCCTACGAGCAGTACTTC | TRBJ2-7 | - | - | TRBV7-2
CASSPSQGGSGANVLTF | TGTGCCAGCTCACCGTCACAAGGGGGTTCTGGGGCCAACGTCCTGACTTTC | TRBJ2-6 | - | once | TRBV18
CASSITGHSTDTQYF | TGTGCCAGTAGTATAACGGGACACAGCACAGATACGCAGTATTTT | TRBJ2-3 | - | - | TRBV19
CATSDPRTGGETQYF | TGTGCCACCAGTGACCCACGGACAGGGGGAGAGACCCAGTACTTC | TRBJ2-5 | TRBD1 | - | TRBV24-1
CASSLYRGGGEQYF | TGTGCCAGCAGCTTATATCGGGGAGGTGGGGAGCAGTACTTC | TRBJ2-7 | - | - | TRBV7-2
CAWSVGQGPYEQYF | TGTGCCTGGAGTGTGGGACAGGGGCCCTACGAGCAGTACTTC | TRBJ2-7 | TRBD1 | once | TRBV30
CASSLVAGNYGYTF | TGCGCCAGCAGCTTGGTGGCAGGGAACTATGGCTACACCTTC | TRBJ1-2 | - | - | TRBV5-1
CSAATGAFF | TGCAGTGCCGCAACGGGGGCTTTCTTT | TRBJ1-1 | - | - | TRBV20-1
CSVAWGGLNSPLHF | TGCAGCGTTGCGTGGGGGGGCCTCAATTCACCCCTCCACTTT | TRBJ1-6 | - | - | TRBV29-1
CASSTDRVNQPQHF | TGTGCCAGCAGTACCGACAGGGTCAATCAGCCCCAGCATTTT | TRBJ1-5 | TRBD1 | - | TRBV28
CATSRDLTGQVQETQYF | TGTGCCACCAGCAGAGATCTTACAGGCCAAGTTCAAGAGACCCAGTACTTC | TRBJ2-5 | - | - | TRBV15
CASGSHQGLADNEQFF | TGTGCTAGTGGTTCCCACCAGGGACTAGCCGACAATGAGCAGTTCTTC | TRBJ2-1 | TRBD2 | - | TRBV12-5
CASSQDLIQGRNEQFF | TGTGCCAGCAGCCAAGATCTGATCCAGGGTCGCAATGAGCAGTTCTTC | TRBJ2-1 | - | - | TRBV3-1/TRBV3-2
CASSSPSGGSVYEQYF | TGTGCCAGCAGTTCCCCCAGTGGCGGGAGTGTCTACGAGCAGTACTTC | TRBJ2-7 | TRBD2 | - | TRBV6-6
CASTSGAGYTF | TGTGCCAGCACCTCAGGGGCGGGCTACACCTTC | TRBJ1-2 | - | - | TRBV3-1/TRBV3-2
CASSLGTAGGKVLGNEQFF | TGTGCCAGCAGCTTAGGAACCGCGGGGGGCAAAGTATTGGGCAATGAGCAGTTCTTC | TRBJ2-1 | TRBD2 | - | TRBV7-9